Reported below is one T cell receptor (beta chain). Its antigen is still unknown. No base-level quality is on record; no much larger clone is a single base apart. The CDR3 holds 14 amino acids from the cysteine to the phenylalanine. Only the CDR3 DNA is retained, 42 bases long and in frame from the first base. V is trimmed back by 3 bases and J by 9 bases, and the junction contains 2 bases that no gene match accounts for. Sequences SGHDT (CDR1) and YYEEEE (CDR2) are obtained from the germline V gene. The data were obtained in a study of OX40 agonist ivuxolimab in advanced cancers. Describing the broader study: Ivuxolimab was an agonistic, fully human IgG2 monoclonal antibody directed against OX40 (CD134), a costimulatory receptor. Intravenous ivuxolimab was administered to patients every 2 weeks at six dose levels: 0.01, 0.1, 0.3, 1.5, 3 and 10 mg/kg. Partial responses occurred in three dose-escalation patients: two with cutaneous melanoma and one with hepatocellular carcinoma. The point of sequencing TCRbeta in the periphery was to test whether ivuxolimab changed TCR sequence diversity and drove clonal T-cell expansion. Among the 52 dose-escalation patients, 19 had hepatocellular carcinoma, around 15 melanoma, 9 renal cell carcinoma and 9 head and neck cancer. The paper covers the monotherapy dose-escalation part of the phase I ivuxolimab trial, which included N ≈ 50 patients. In the dose-escalation cohort, more than 75% of patients were male, and the mean age was around 60 years, with a range of roughly 20 to 85. Prior anti-PD-1, anti-PD-L1 or anti-CTLA-4 therapy was permitted, and about 40% of dose-escalation patients had received checkpoint inhibitors.

The trial excluded patients who had a history of autoimmune disease or who were on systemic immunosuppression. In every dose cohort, peripheral blood was drawn for TCR sequencing at baseline, cycle 4 day 1, and cycle 7 day 1. The samples were taken from a phase I, first-in-human, multicenter, open-label dose-escalation trial of ivuxolimab. Adults with locally advanced or metastatic melanoma, renal cell carcinoma, hepatocellular carcinoma or head and neck squamous cell carcinoma were enrolled in the trial. Before TCR sequencing, CD4+ and CD8+ T cells were separately sorted from peripheral blood. Broad study findings and their caveats: Clonal expansion of both CD4+ and CD8+ blood T cells was observed from baseline to week 6 at doses 0.1 to 3.0 mg/kg. In the 0.1-3.0 mg/kg groups, partial responders had among the lowest normalized peripheral clonal expansion, particularly in CD8+ T cells. The antigen specificity of the clonally expanded peripheral T cells was not determined. Low levels of normalized T-cell clonal expansion were also seen in some patients who did not respond. After ivuxolimab, expanded clones were on average more numerous among CD8+ T cells than among CD4+ T cells.

Genomic DNA was isolated from the sorted cells so that the TCRbeta CDR3 region could be sequenced. TCRbeta CDR3 regions were sequenced using the immunoSEQ Assay. The clones in this table, taken by TCRdb from immuneACCESS, are in-frame only. Not every clone is retained; where verified, under half of the shortfall comes from an unresolved V gene, and the cause of the rest is unknown. The sample has around 60,000 clones on record, 79% of them singletons. Of the sample, roughly 11% is held by the ten largest clones. The source is an adult with an advanced solid tumor such as melanoma, head and neck, liver or kidney cancer. The chain links TRBV5-6 with TRBJ1-6, and 11 bases in between align with TRBD1. Here the sequenced sample was CD4+ or CD8+ T cells sorted from blood, taken in a trial of the OX40 agonist ivuxolimab. CDR3 loop: CASSSDRGLSPLHF. The bases read TGTGCCAGCAGCTCGGACAGGGGGCTTTCACCCCTCCACTTT.